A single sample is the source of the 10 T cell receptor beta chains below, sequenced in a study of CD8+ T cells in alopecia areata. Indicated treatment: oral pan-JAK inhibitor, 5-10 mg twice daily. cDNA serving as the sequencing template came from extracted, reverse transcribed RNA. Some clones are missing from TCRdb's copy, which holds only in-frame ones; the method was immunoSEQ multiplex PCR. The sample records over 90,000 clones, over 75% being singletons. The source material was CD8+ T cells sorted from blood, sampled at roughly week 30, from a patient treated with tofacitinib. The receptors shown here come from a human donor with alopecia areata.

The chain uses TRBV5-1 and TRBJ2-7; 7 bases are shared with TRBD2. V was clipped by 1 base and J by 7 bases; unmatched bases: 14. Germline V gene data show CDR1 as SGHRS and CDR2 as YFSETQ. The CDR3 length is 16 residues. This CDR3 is CASSLLRGVPELEQYF. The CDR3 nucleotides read TGCGCCAGCAGCTTGCTCCGGGGGGTACCCGAGCTTGAGCAGTACTTC. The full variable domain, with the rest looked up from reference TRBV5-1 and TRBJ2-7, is KAGVTQTPRYLIKTRGQQVTLSCSPISGHRSVSWYQQTPGQGLQFLFEYFSETQRNKGNFPGRFSGRQFSNSRSEMNVSTLELGDSALYLCASSLLRGVPELEQYFGPGTRLTVT.

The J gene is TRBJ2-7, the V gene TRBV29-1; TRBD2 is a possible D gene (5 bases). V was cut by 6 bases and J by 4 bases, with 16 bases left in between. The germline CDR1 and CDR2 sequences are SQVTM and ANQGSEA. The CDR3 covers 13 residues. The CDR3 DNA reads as TGCAGCGTGACGGGTATTCGGGATTACGAGCAGTACTTC. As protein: CSVTGIRDYEQYF.

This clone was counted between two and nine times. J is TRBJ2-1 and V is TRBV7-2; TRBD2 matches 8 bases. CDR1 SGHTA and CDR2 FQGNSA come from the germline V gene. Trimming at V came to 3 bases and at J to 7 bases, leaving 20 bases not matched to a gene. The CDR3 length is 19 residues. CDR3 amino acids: CASSFPTSAAAGVLNEQFF. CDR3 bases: TGTGCCAGCAGCTTCCCTACCTCGGCGGCAGCGGGAGTGCTAAATGAGCAGTTCTTC.

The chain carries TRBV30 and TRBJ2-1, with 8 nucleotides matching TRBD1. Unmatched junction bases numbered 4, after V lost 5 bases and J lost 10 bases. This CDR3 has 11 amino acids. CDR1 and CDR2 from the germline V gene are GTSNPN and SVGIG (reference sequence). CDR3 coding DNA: TGTGCCTGGGACAGGGGCAAGGAGCAGTTCTTC. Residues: CAWDRGKEQFF.

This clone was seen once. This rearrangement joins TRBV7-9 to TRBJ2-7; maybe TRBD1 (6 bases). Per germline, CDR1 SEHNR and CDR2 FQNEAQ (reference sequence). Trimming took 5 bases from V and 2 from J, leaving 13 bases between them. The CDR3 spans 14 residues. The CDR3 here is CASSQLQGTYEQYF. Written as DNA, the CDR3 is TGTGCCAGCAGCCAACTACAGGGTACCTACGAGCAGTACTTC.

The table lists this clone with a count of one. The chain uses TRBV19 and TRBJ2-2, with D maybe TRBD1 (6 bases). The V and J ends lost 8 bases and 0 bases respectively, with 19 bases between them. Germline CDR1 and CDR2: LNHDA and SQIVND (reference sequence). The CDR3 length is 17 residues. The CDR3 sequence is CASGGTGTPTNTGELFF. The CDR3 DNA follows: TGTGCCAGTGGAGGAACAGGGACCCCTACGAACACCGGGGAGCTGTTTTTT.

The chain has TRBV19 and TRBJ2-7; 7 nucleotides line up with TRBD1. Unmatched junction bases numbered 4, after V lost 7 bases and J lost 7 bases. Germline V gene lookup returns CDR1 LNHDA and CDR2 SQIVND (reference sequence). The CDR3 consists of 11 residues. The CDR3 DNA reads TGTGCCAGTATGACACAGGGGGAGCAGTACTTC. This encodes CASMTQGEQYF.

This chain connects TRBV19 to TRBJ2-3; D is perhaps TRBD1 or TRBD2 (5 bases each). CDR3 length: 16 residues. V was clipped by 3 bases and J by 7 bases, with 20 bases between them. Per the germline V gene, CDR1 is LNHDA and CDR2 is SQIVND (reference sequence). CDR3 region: CASSIQGDLAINTQYF. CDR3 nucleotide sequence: TGTGCCAGTAGTATCCAGGGAGATTTGGCAATTAATACGCAGTATTTT.

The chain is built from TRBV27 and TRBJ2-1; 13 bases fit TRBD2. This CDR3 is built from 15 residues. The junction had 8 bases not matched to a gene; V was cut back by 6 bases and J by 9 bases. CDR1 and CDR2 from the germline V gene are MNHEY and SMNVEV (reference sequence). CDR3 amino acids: CASRSGLAGIGEQFF. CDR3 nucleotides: TGTGCCAGCAGATCGGGACTAGCGGGAATCGGTGAGCAGTTCTTC.

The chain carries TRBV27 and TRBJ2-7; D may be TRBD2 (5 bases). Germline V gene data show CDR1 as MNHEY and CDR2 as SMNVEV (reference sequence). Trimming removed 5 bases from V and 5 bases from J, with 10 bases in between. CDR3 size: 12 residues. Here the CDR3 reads CASSLLGDEQYF. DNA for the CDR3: TGTGCCAGCAGTCTACTAGGTGACGAGCAGTACTTC.